These 10 T cell receptor beta chains share one sample of origin, sequenced in a study of cytomegalovirus exposure and HLA in healthy donors. 60 Vbeta and 13 Jbeta primers were used in PCR. TCRdb keeps only in-frame clones here, not all; method: immunoSEQ multiplex PCR. The sample lists about 59,000 clones; about 80% were seen once. The sample was PBMCs. The source of these receptors is a human donor in good health.

This chain connects TRBV5-1 to TRBJ2-7; a weak D match, TRBD2 (5 bases). This CDR3 comprises 19 residues. Germline assignment: CDR1 SGHRS and CDR2 YFSETQ. The germline V and J ends were trimmed by 4 bases and 0 bases, with 26 bases remaining between them. In DNA form, the CDR3 reads TGCGCCAGCAGCATAGAGGGTGGGTCGTCGCTTTTTAGCTCCTACGAGCAGTACTTC. Translation: CASSIEGGSSLFSSYEQYF. The full variable domain, with the rest looked up from reference TRBV5-1 and TRBJ2-7, is KAGVTQTPRYLIKTRGQQVTLSCSPISGHRSVSWYQQTPGQGLQFLFEYFSETQRNKGNFPGRFSGRQFSNSRSEMNVSTLELGDSALYLCASSIEGGSSLFSSYEQYFGPGTRLTVT.

This clone was detected a few times. This chain joins TRBV9 and TRBJ1-4, with 11 bases lining up with TRBD1. The germline gives CDR1 SGDLS, CDR2 YYNGEE. Trimming removed 4 bases from V and 8 bases from J; junction bases left unmatched: 7. The length of the CDR3 is 15 residues. The CDR3 DNA sequence: TGTGCCAGCAGCTTAGGACAGGGGGCTGAGGAAAAACTGTTTTTT. Translated: CASSLGQGAEEKLFF.

This clone has only one observation. The rearrangement links TRBV4-2 to TRBJ1-2; weak D call: TRBD1 (5 bases). Germline-derived CDR1 and CDR2 are LGHNA and YNFKEQ. The CDR3 sequence is 15 residues long. V was pared by 6 bases and J by 1 base, with 15 bases between. The CDR3, as DNA: TGTGCCAGCAGTCTCGGGGGGAGGGATAACTATGGCTACACCTTC. This encodes CASSLGGRDNYGYTF.

The rearrangement uses TRBV7-3 and TRBJ2-1; 7 bases fit TRBD2. Germline-derived CDR1 and CDR2 are SGHTA and FQGTGA. CDR3 length equals 13 residues. Germline trimming cut 4 bases from V and 7 bases from J; bases unmatched to any gene: 4. The CDR3 bases are TGTGCCAGCAGCTCCCAACTAGCGAATGAGCAGTTCTTC. It is translated as CASSSQLANEQFF.

This clone was found once. V is TRBV6-9 and J is TRBJ2-3, with 14 positions matching TRBD2. CDR3 length equals 20 residues. CDR1 is MNHGY, CDR2 SVAAGI, per germline. V shed 9 bases, J shed 3 bases, and the junction held 20 bases outside the gene matches. This CDR3 is CASLEYRLAGGRWTTDTQYF. The CDR3 DNA reads TGTGCCAGTTTAGAATATCGACTAGCGGGAGGGCGTTGGACGACAGATACGCAGTATTTT.

The V gene is TRBV6-1, the J gene TRBJ2-2; the D is unclear. The V and J ends lost 1 base and 7 bases respectively, with 10 bases between them. Germline CDR1 reads MNHNS; CDR2 reads SASEGT. CDR3 length: 14 residues. CDR3 region: CASSEVSYYGELFF. The CDR3 coding sequence is TGTGCCAGCAGTGAAGTTTCTTATTACGGGGAGCTGTTTTTT.

The gene calls are TRBV7-9 and TRBJ1-4, with 8 nucleotides matching TRBD1. CDR3 length equals 14 residues. Trimming removed 5 bases from V and 8 bases from J; junction bases left unmatched: 7. Germline V lookup: CDR1 SEHNR, CDR2 FQNEAQ (reference sequence). Here the CDR3 reads CASSTQGAFEKLFF. The CDR3 DNA is TGTGCCAGCAGCACTCAGGGGGCTTTCGAAAAACTGTTTTTT. The entire variable domain, with the rest obtained from reference TRBV7-9 and TRBJ1-4, is as follows: DTGVSQNPRHKITKRGQNVTFRCDPISEHNRLYWYRQTLGQGPEFLTYFQNEAQLEKSRLLSDRFSAERPKGSFSTLEIQRTEQGDSAMYLCASSTQGAFEKLFFGSGTQLSVL.

The chain couples TRBV7-2 to TRBJ2-7, with D tentatively TRBD1 (6 bases). Germline CDR1 reads SGHTA; CDR2 reads FQGNSA. The CDR3 spans 13 residues. Trimming removed 1 base from V and 5 bases from J, with 9 bases in between. The CDR3 coding sequence is TGTGCCAGCAGCTTAGTCGCAGGGGACGAGCAGTACTTC. Translation gives CASSLVAGDEQYF.

V is TRBV6-6 and J is TRBJ1-2, with a tentative D call TRBD1 (5 bases). The CDR3 runs 16 residues. V lost 5 bases and J lost 2, with 18 bases in between. Germline assignment: CDR1 MNHNY and CDR2 SVGAGI (reference sequence). CDR3 loop: CASSRGRNQGNYGYTF. CDR3 coding DNA: TGTGCCAGCAGTCGCGGGAGAAACCAGGGAAACTATGGCTACACCTTC.

This clone was found a few times. V gene TRBV4-3 combines with J gene TRBJ2-7; 9 nucleotides match TRBD1. The length of the CDR3 is 15 residues. Germline-derived CDR1 and CDR2 are LGHNA and YSLEER. V shed 1 base and J 3 bases; nucleotides not matched to a gene: 4. The CDR3 DNA reads as TGCGCCAGCAGCCAAGCGGACAGGGGATACTACGAGCAGTACTTC. This encodes CASSQADRGYYEQYF.